The following is a TCR beta chain sequence with its context. The data were obtained in a study of blood T cell repertoires in COVID-19. Across the study: Researchers got acute and convalescent COVID-19 samples from the United States, Italy and Spain. T cells, B-cell-depleted T cells, or PBMCs provided the cDNA or gDNA that served as material.

V was trimmed by 3 bases and J by 6 bases, leaving 9 bases between them. This CDR3 comprises 13 residues. From germline, CDR1 is MGHDK and CDR2 SYGVNS. Original processing methods: Counts of nucleated cells, estimated from reference gene primer amplification, were obtained. Assay used: immunoSEQ multiplex PCR; TCRdb lists only in-frame clones, some missing. The D gene and trimming were derived from the DNA, and the V and J assignments and clone size from that table. The table records 250,000 or so clones, 80% to 90% of them present only once. The gene calls are TRBV25-1 and TRBJ1-3; D gene ambiguous. Sequenced input: peripheral blood. This TCR was recovered from a man aged 40-55 years who had recovered from COVID-19. The CDR3 nucleotides read TGTGCCAGCAGTGAGGGCAGGTCAAACACCATATATTTT. It is translated as CASSEGRSNTIYF.